This T cell receptor (beta chain) was observed in a study of vaccination effects on CD4 cells after COVID-19. About the study: Two-dose vaccination with either BNT162b2 or mRNA-1273 was given to the participants. General observations from the study: Early timepoints after infection were absent, and convalescent patients were few in the study.

This clone was counted between two and nine times. Its antigen remains unknown. The method was immunoSEQ multiplex PCR; TCRdb's version includes in-frame clones alone and lacks a portion of them. The data hold around 49,000 clones, with roughly 65% observed a single time. Prior to sequencing, the ViraFEST assay stimulated PBMC with viral peptide pools, which expanded the antigen-specific CD4+ T cells. Following 10 days of culture, CD4+ T cells were isolated. The infection with SARS-CoV-2 (confirmed by PCR) occurred in this person between March and December 2020. It was with about 10 IU/ml IL-2 and about 10 ug/ml peptides that some 2 million PBMC per well were cultured. The authors exchanged half the medium for IL-2 medium on days 3 and 7. The CDR3 extends over 15 amino acids. Germline values: CDR1 SNHLY, CDR2 FYNNEI. J gave up 3 bases and V 6 bases, and 4 bases lay outside the gene matches.

The chain is built from TRBV2 and TRBJ2-2, with TRBD1 matching 10 bases. The source was CD4+ T cells from PBMCs cultured with a peptide pool, collected before COVID-19 vaccination. This clonotype was obtained from a human donor who had a prior SARS-CoV-2 infection. The CDR3 bases are TGTGCCAGCAGAGGGACAGGGGTCGACACCGGGGAGCTGTTTTTT. Translated, it gives CASRGTGVDTGELFF.